This TCR beta chain derives from a study of OX40 agonist ivuxolimab in advanced cancers. Turning to the study itself: In this cohort, patients received ivuxolimab, an agonistic anti-OX40 (CD134) antibody. A male proportion of around 86% was recorded, with mean age roughly 60 years and range about 20 to 79.

V dropped 0 bases and J dropped 5; count of bases not matched to a gene: 10. Germline loops: CDR1 SGDLS, CDR2 YYNGEE. The length of the CDR3 is 17 residues. Details on this clone: Its cognate antigen is unknown.

This table comes from immunoSEQ multiplex PCR, and its TCRdb copy is limited to in-frame clones, with some not included. Here the sample spans roughly 80,000 clones, more than 90% being singletons. Blood specimens came from baseline, cycle 4 day 1, and cycle 7 day 1. Findings and caveats of the study: Dose levels from 0.1 to 3.0 mg/kg saw CD4+ and CD8+ blood T cells expand clonally by week 6.

The J gene is TRBJ2-2, the V gene TRBV9, with TRBD2 identical over 7 bases. This sequence was found in an adult with an advanced solid tumor such as melanoma, head and neck, liver or kidney cancer. The sample here was CD4+ or CD8+ T cells sorted from blood, taken in a trial of the OX40 agonist ivuxolimab. In nucleotides, the CDR3 is TGTGCCAGCAGCGTAGGTGGGGGACTACCCATAACCGGGGAGCTGTTTTTT. Protein: CASSVGGGLPITGELFF.